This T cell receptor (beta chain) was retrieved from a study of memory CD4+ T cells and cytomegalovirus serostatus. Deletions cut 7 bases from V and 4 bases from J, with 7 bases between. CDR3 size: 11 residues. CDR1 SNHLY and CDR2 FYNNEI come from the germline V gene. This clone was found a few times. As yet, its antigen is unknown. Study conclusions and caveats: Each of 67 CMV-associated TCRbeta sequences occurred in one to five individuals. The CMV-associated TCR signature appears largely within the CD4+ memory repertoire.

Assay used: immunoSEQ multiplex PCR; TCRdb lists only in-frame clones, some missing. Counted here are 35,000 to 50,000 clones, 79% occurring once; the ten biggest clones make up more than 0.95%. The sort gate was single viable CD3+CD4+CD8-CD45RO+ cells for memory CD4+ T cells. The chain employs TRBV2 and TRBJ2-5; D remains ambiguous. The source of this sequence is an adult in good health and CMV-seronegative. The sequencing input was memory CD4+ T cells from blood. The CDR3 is CASKETETQYF. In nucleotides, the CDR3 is TGTGCCAGCAAGGAAACAGAGACCCAGTACTTC.